This T cell receptor beta chain derives from a study of blood T cells in healthy people across ages. The second PCR ran about 6 to 12 cycles with a sample-barcoded 5' primer and J-beta primers. TCRdb reprocessed the 5' RACE reads via MiXCR and lists one record per CDR3 protein. The repertoire holds fewer than 1.5 million distinct CDR3 sequences, with approximately 40% as singletons. Trimming pared 6 bases from V and 1 base from J, leaving 9 bases between. CDR1 is MDHEN and CDR2 is SYDVKM in the germline V gene. The CDR3 spans 13 residues. Total RNA amounts of at least 6 micrograms were extracted per sample. This clonotype was found a few times. Its antigen is unknown. Findings of the study overall: From one million sequenced T cells, diversity estimates were lower bounds. Unsorted PBMC material precluded a definitive naive versus antigen-experienced comparison. Per million T cells, TCR beta diversity dropped roughly linearly as age increased.

Sequenced input: blood. This receptor was identified in a young woman in good health. The chain links TRBV28 to TRBJ1-1, with D uncertain. The CDR3 region has the DNA TGTGCCAGCAGCACAGCAGCGAACACTGAAGCTTTCTTT. Translating gives CASSTAANTEAFF.